The next 32 T cell receptor beta chains were all read from a single sample in a study of T cells after yellow fever vaccination. TCRdb recomputed calls from the 5' RACE reads with MiXCR, one row per CDR3 protein. The sample carries a few hundred thousand distinct CDR3 sequences, about 9.9% recorded once. The input for sequencing was PBMCs, taken on the day of the first yellow fever vaccination. The receptors were sampled from a man aged 18 to 30 who received the YFV17D yellow fever vaccine.

The J gene is TRBJ1-1, the V gene TRBV6-1; weak D call: TRBD1 (5 bases). The germline V and J ends were trimmed by 6 bases and 4 bases, with 15 bases remaining between them. The CDR3 runs to 14 residues. Per germline, CDR1 MNHNS and CDR2 SASEGT. CDR3 in DNA: TGTGCCAGCAGCCTCAGCCGGGGGGTCACTGAAGCTTTCTTT. It yields the protein CASSLSRGVTEAFF.

The chain employs TRBV28 and TRBJ1-5; D not certain. Trimming pared 7 bases from V and 4 bases from J, leaving 11 bases between. CDR1 is MDHEN and CDR2 is SYDVKM in the germline V gene. This CDR3 has 13 residues. This chain's CDR3 is CASKADPNQPQHF. The DNA for the CDR3 is TGTGCCAGCAAGGCAGACCCTAATCAGCCCCAGCATTTT.

This clonotype was found a few times. The V gene is TRBV5-1, the J gene TRBJ1-1; TRBD1 might be the D (5 bases). CDR1 SGHRS and CDR2 YFSETQ come from the germline V gene. The CDR3 sequence is 15 residues long. With 5 bases removed from V and 10 bases from J, the gap between germline ends came to 24 bases. CDR3 protein: CASRSGGAETRAAFF. The CDR3 nucleotides are TGCGCCAGCAGATCTGGAGGGGCGGAAACAAGGGCAGCTTTCTTT. The whole variable domain, filled in from reference TRBV5-1 and TRBJ1-1, reads KAGVTQTPRYLIKTRGQQVTLSCSPISGHRSVSWYQQTPGQGLQFLFEYFSETQRNKGNFPGRFSGRQFSNSRSEMNVSTLELGDSALYLCASRSGGAETRAAFFGQGTRLTVV.

This clonotype was detected a few times. This sequence joins TRBV18 and TRBJ1-6; D perhaps matches TRBD1 (6 bases). Germline CDR1 and CDR2: KGHSH and LQKENI. V was trimmed by 3 bases and J by 5 bases, leaving 11 bases between them. The CDR3 has 15 amino acids. The chain's CDR3 is CASSPLQGHNSPLHF. CDR3 DNA sequence: TGTGCCAGCTCACCCTTACAGGGTCATAATTCACCCCTCCACTTT.

The chain carries TRBV4-3 and TRBJ2-4; TRBD1 or TRBD2 may be the D gene (5 bases each). Trimming took off 1 base at V and 9 bases at J, with 13 bases between the two ends. This CDR3 is 14 amino acids long. Germline loops: CDR1 LGHNA, CDR2 YSLEER. CDR3 sequence: CASSQGGTARIQYF. In DNA, the CDR3 is TGCGCCAGCAGCCAAGGGGGGACGGCCCGCATTCAGTACTTC.

J is TRBJ2-7 and V is TRBV5-5, with a possible D match to TRBD1 (6 bases). V was pared by 3 bases and J by 1 base, with 20 bases between. The CDR3 sequence is 17 residues long. Germline values: CDR1 SGHKS, CDR2 YYEKEE (reference sequence). CDR3 region: CASSYGPTGQFSYEQYF. Written as DNA, the CDR3 is TGTGCCAGCAGCTACGGACCGACAGGACAATTTTCCTACGAGCAGTACTTC. Using reference TRBV5-5 and TRBJ2-7 for the parts outside the CDR3, the full variable domain is DAGVTQSPTHLIKTRGQQVTLRCSPISGHKSVSWYQQVLGQGPQFIFQYYEKEERGRGNFPDRFSARQFPNYSSELNVNALLLGDSALYLCASSYGPTGQFSYEQYFGPGTRLTVT.

CDR3 nucleotides: TGTGCCAGCAGCTCGAAAACCCGGGGGATCGGCTACAATGAGCAGTTCTTC. Translated: CASSSKTRGIGYNEQFF. J is TRBJ2-1 and V is TRBV5-8; possibly TRBD2 for D (6 bases). The length of the CDR3 is 17 residues. Germline V CDR1 and CDR2: SGHTS, YDEGEE. Trimming left V 3 bases short and J 3 bases short, with 19 bases between.

This clonotype came up many times. The chain uses TRBV27 and TRBJ1-4; the D gene is possibly TRBD1 (5 bases). The CDR3 loop spans 15 amino acids. CDR1 and CDR2 (germline): MNHEY, SMNVEV (reference sequence). Trimming took off 2 bases at V and 11 bases at J, with 18 bases between the two ends. CDR3 amino acids: CASSLGVGRWGKLFF. As DNA, the CDR3 is TGTGCCAGCAGTTTAGGGGTAGGGCGATGGGGGAAACTGTTTTTT.

The chain employs TRBV4-1 and TRBJ2-2; no definite D call. The ends were cut back, 4 bases at V and 3 bases at J, with 15 bases in the middle. Germline CDR1 reads MGHRA; CDR2 reads YSYEKL. The CDR3 has 16 amino acids. The DNA of the CDR3 is TGCGCCAGCAGCCGGACGTCTCTAAAAGACACCGGGGAGCTGTTTTTT. Encoded protein: CASSRTSLKDTGELFF.

This clonotype was observed a handful of times. The CDR3 DNA reads as TGTGCCAGCAGCCAAGGGTCCCGGGATACGCAGTATTTT. Its protein is CASSQGSRDTQYF. The J gene is TRBJ2-3, the V gene TRBV14; D remains unclear. The CDR3 has 13 amino acids. Trimming took off 1 base at V and 6 bases at J, with 8 bases between the two ends. Germline CDR1 and CDR2: SGHDN and FVKESK.

This chain links TRBV9 with TRBJ2-1; TRBD2 is a possible D gene (7 bases). The germline CDR1 and CDR2 sequences are SGDLS and YYNGEE. V lost 0 bases and J lost 10, with 11 bases in between. The CDR3 is made up of 13 amino acids. The CDR3 region has the DNA TGTGCCAGCAGCGTAGGCGGGGGCATGGAGCAGTTCTTC. Amino acids: CASSVGGGMEQFF. Full variable domain (outside the CDR3, taken from reference TRBV9 and TRBJ2-1): DSGVTQTPKHLITATGQRVTLRCSPRSGDLSVYWYQQSLDQGLQFLIQYYNGEERAKGNILERFSAQQFPDLHSELNLSSLELGDSALYFCASSVGGGMEQFFGPGTRLTVL.

The CDR3, as DNA: TGTGCCAGCAGCTTAGTTTGGGGGGATGAGCAGTTCTTC. Encoded protein: CASSLVWGDEQFF. The rearrangement joins TRBV11-2 to TRBJ2-1; D perhaps matches TRBD2 (6 bases). Trimming cost V 1 base and J 8 bases, with 9 bases left between them. The CDR3 runs 13 residues. Germline assignment: CDR1 SGHAT and CDR2 FQNNGV.

This clonotype was observed a handful of times. The chain employs TRBV7-9 and TRBJ2-5; possible D gene TRBD2, 6 bases. There are 13 residues in the CDR3. Germline V gives CDR1 SEHNR, CDR2 FQNEAQ (reference sequence). V lost 5 bases, J lost 5 bases, and 12 bases lay in between. CDR3 protein: CASSRGIGETQYF. For the CDR3, the DNA is TGTGCCAGCAGCCGCGGGATTGGGGAGACCCAGTACTTC.

This clonotype was picked up many times. V is TRBV20-1 and J is TRBJ2-1; 11 bases map to TRBD2. The CDR3 has 14 amino acids. The germline V gene encodes CDR1 DFQATT and CDR2 SNEGSKA (reference sequence). The V segment lost 6 bases and the J segment 5 bases; nucleotides outside the gene matches: 6. CDR3 sequence: CSAPPSGGNNEQFF. In nucleotides, the CDR3 is TGCAGTGCCCCGCCTAGCGGGGGGAACAATGAGCAGTTCTTC.

The table lists this clonotype with a few counts. V is TRBV14 and J is TRBJ2-1, with D perhaps being TRBD1 or TRBD2 (5 bases each). Trimming cost V 4 bases and J 2 bases, with 6 bases left between them. The CDR3 has 13 amino acids. The germline V gene encodes CDR1 SGHDN and CDR2 FVKESK. The CDR3 coding sequence is TGTGCCAGCAGCCGGGGGACCTACAATGAGCAGTTCTTC. Its translation: CASSRGTYNEQFF. The full variable domain, its missing parts supplied by reference TRBV14 and TRBJ2-1, is EAGVTQFPSHSVIEKGQTVTLRCDPISGHDNLYWYRRVMGKEIKFLLHFVKESKQDESGMPNNRFLAERTGGTYSTLKVQPAELEDSGVYFCASSRGTYNEQFFGPGTRLTVL.

This clonotype has only a few counts. CDR3 in amino acids: CASSYYPPGNTEAFF. The DNA of the CDR3 is TGTGCCAGCAGTTACTACCCCCCAGGGAACACTGAAGCTTTCTTT. The chain combines TRBV6-5 with TRBJ1-1; D is undetermined. Trimming pared 1 base from V and 1 base from J, leaving 10 bases between. The CDR3 length is 15 residues. Germline V gene sequence: CDR1 MNHEY, CDR2 SVGAGI.

The J gene is TRBJ1-6, the V gene TRBV19; 8 nucleotides line up with TRBD1. V dropped 6 bases and J dropped 7; count of bases not matched to a gene: 5. The germline gives CDR1 LNHDA, CDR2 SQIVND (reference sequence). This CDR3 contains 14 residues. CDR3 residues: CASRFGQGNSPLHF. CDR3 nucleotides: TGTGCCAGTAGATTTGGACAGGGAAATTCACCCCTCCACTTT.

V gene TRBV7-3 combines with J gene TRBJ1-1, with 7 bases identical to TRBD1. With V trimmed by 5 bases and J by 11 bases, 8 bases remained unmatched. The CDR3 loop spans 12 amino acids. CDR1 is SGHTA and CDR2 is FQGTGA in the germline V gene. The CDR3 DNA follows: TGTGCCAGCAGCACCTCACAGGGGACGGCTTTCTTT. Translating it yields CASSTSQGTAFF.

This clonotype was recorded a few times. V usage is TRBV6-2 or TRBV6-3 and J usage is TRBJ2-5; D may correspond to TRBD1 or TRBD2 (5 bases each). V was shortened by 2 bases and J by 0 bases, with 13 bases between the two germline ends. CDR1 and CDR2 from the germline V gene are MNHEY and SVGEGT. This CDR3 comprises 16 residues. The CDR3 sequence is CASSYERGRYQETQYF. CDR3 DNA: TGTGCCAGCAGTTACGAAAGGGGACGATACCAAGAGACCCAGTACTTC.

The sample holds many counts of this clonotype. CDR3 residues: CASIRGSSYNSPLHF. CDR3 DNA: TGTGCCAGCATTAGAGGGAGCTCCTATAATTCACCCCTCCACTTT. J is TRBJ1-6 and V is TRBV7-8, with unresolved D. The germline V and J ends were trimmed by 7 bases and 0 bases, with 10 bases remaining between them. The CDR3 length is 15 residues. CDR1 SGHVS and CDR2 FQNEAQ come from the germline V gene.

This clonotype was counted many times. V and J are TRBV6-5 and TRBJ1-1; TRBD1 agrees at 7 bases. Germline V CDR1 and CDR2: MNHEY, SVGAGI. Trimming removed 4 bases from V and 6 bases from J; junction bases left unmatched: 11. CDR3 length: 15 amino acids. The CDR3 DNA sequence: TGTGCCAGCAGTTTGGGAGAGGGGGCAAATTCTGAAGCTTTCTTT. Translated, it gives CASSLGEGANSEAFF.

The chain carries TRBV23-1 and TRBJ2-7; tentative D call: TRBD2 (5 bases). TRBV23-1 is noted as an ORF with a role that remains uncertain. This CDR3 comprises 12 residues. Between the trimmed V and J ends, which lost 7 bases and 6 bases, there was a span of 13 bases. Here the CDR3 DNA reads TGCGCCAGCACCCGCCCCGGGGTCGAGCAGTACTTC. Its protein is CASTRPGVEQYF.

The rearrangement joins TRBV12-3 or TRBV12-4 to TRBJ1-5; D perhaps matches TRBD1 (5 bases). V lost 1 base and J lost 6, with 13 bases in between. The CDR3 loop spans 15 amino acids. The CDR3 nucleotides are TGTGCCAGCAGTTTAGGGACGGCCCAGGGTCAGCCCCAGCATTTT. It specifies CASSLGTAQGQPQHF.

This clonotype turned up a few times. The chain carries TRBV19 and TRBJ1-5; no clear D gene. CDR1 and CDR2 from the germline V gene are LNHDA and SQIVND (reference sequence). V lost 2 bases and J 0 bases, leaving 5 bases between the germline ends. The CDR3 runs to 14 residues. CDR3 amino acids: CASSISNSNQPQHF. For the CDR3, the DNA is TGTGCCAGTAGTATAAGTAATAGCAATCAGCCCCAGCATTTT.

The CDR3 is CASSYRDTPDTQYF. CDR3 in DNA: TGCGCCAGCAGCTACAGGGATACCCCAGATACGCAGTATTTT. The gene calls are TRBV5-1 and TRBJ2-3, with D possibly TRBD1 on 6 matching bases. Looked up from germline, CDR1 is SGHRS and CDR2 is YFSETQ. The CDR3 is made up of 14 amino acids. Trimming removed 3 bases from V and 4 bases from J, with 12 bases in between.

The rearrangement joins TRBV12-3 or TRBV12-4 to TRBJ2-1; the D is unclear. V lost 2 bases, J lost 4 bases, and 9 bases lay in between. The CDR3 sequence is 14 residues long. This CDR3 reads CASSLSSPYNEQFF. DNA of the CDR3: TGTGCCAGCAGTTTAAGTAGTCCTTACAATGAGCAGTTCTTC.

The chain links TRBV20-1 to TRBJ2-3; a possible D gene is TRBD2 (6 bases). V lost 5 bases and J 4 bases, leaving 13 bases between the germline ends. Germline lookup yields CDR1 DFQATT and CDR2 SNEGSKA (reference sequence). CDR3 size: 13 residues. The CDR3 DNA follows: TGCAGTGCTCCAGGCGGGGTCTCAGATACGCAGTATTTT. Amino acids: CSAPGGVSDTQYF.

In this sample, this clonotype turned up a few times. The chain couples TRBV12-3 or TRBV12-4 to TRBJ1-2; D gene uncertain. The CDR3 has 16 residues. The ends were cut back, 3 bases at V and 10 bases at J, with 24 bases in the middle. CDR3 bases: TGTGCCAGCAGTTTCTGGCAACCCATTGAGCCTGATGTCTACACCTTC. This sequence encodes CASSFWQPIEPDVYTF.

In DNA form, the CDR3 reads TGTGCCAGCAGTTTATGGCAGGGCGGGGGAAAACTGTTTTTT. This encodes CASSLWQGGGKLFF. The chain links TRBV12-3 or TRBV12-4 to TRBJ1-4; TRBD1 is a possible D gene (5 bases). V lost 2 bases and J lost 10, with 14 bases in between. The CDR3 sequence is 14 residues long.

This clonotype was counted at least ten times. The chain links TRBV7-2 to TRBJ2-1; no reliable D call. The V gene lost 2 bases and the J gene lost 5 bases, with 13 bases spanning the gap. There are 15 residues in the CDR3. Germline CDR1 and CDR2: SGHTA and FQGNSA. The CDR3 nucleotides read TGTGCCAGCAGCTTATCGTGGAAGGGCGACAATGAGCAGTTCTTC. The encoded protein is CASSLSWKGDNEQFF.

The chain couples TRBV4-2 to TRBJ2-1; TRBD1 matches 7 bases. The CDR3 runs 16 residues. Germline V gene lookup returns CDR1 LGHNA and CDR2 YNFKEQ. V shed 0 bases, J shed 4 bases, and the junction held 6 bases outside the gene matches. The CDR3 here is CASSQDRGTDYNEQFF. The CDR3 region has the DNA TGTGCCAGCAGCCAAGATAGGGGGACAGATTACAATGAGCAGTTCTTC.

This clonotype was detected a few times. The chain uses TRBV12-3 or TRBV12-4 and TRBJ2-3, with TRBD1 matching 7 bases. J lost 4 bases, V lost 6 bases, and 7 bases had no gene match. The length of the CDR3 is 14 residues. CDR3 sequence reads: CASRVGGAPDTQYF. The CDR3 nucleotides read TGTGCCAGCAGGGTAGGGGGCGCCCCAGATACGCAGTATTTT.